This T cell receptor (beta chain) is drawn from a study of human thymus T cells. The table came from immunoSEQ multiplex PCR; TCRdb's copy has only in-frame clones and leaves some out. The data hold roughly 120,000 clones, with about 93% observed a single time. Whole-study findings and limits: Use of V and J genes seemed skewed within the thymic and blood repertoires. In unrelated individuals, thymic repertoires overlapped highly, according to related research.

Note on this clone: Antigen unknown. This specimen includes other DNA sequences encoding the same CDR3.

The ends lost 6 bases at V and 4 bases at J; junction bases unmatched: 2. The CDR3 consists of 13 residues. Germline V gene lookup returns CDR1 SGHRS and CDR2 YFSETQ. Corrective cardiac operations yielded the resected thymus tissue. Infants, healthy and Finnish, who were having corrective surgery for congenital heart defects served as donors. The sequencing sample was made of thymus tissue. J is TRBJ1-4 and V is TRBV5-1; 8 bases align to TRBD1. This TCR came from a boy younger than two with a congenital heart defect but otherwise immunologically healthy. Here the CDR3 reads CASTGGINEKLFF. In DNA form, the CDR3 reads TGCGCCAGCACAGGGGGCATTAATGAAAAACTGTTTTTT.